This TCR beta chain was captured by sequencing in a study of T cells in Graves' hyperthyroidism and ophthalmopathy. Germline V gene sequence: CDR1 KGHSH, CDR2 LQKENI. The length of the CDR3 is 15 residues. V lost 3 bases to trimming and J lost 0 bases; unmatched junction nucleotides: 4. This clonotype was seen just once. Cells are PBMCs isolated from more than 8.5 ml of fresh blood. Template material for amplifying TCR beta CDR3 regions consisted of RNA transcripts. Primed by the HTBI set, a first-round RT-PCR was run on the TCR CDR3. Each CDR3 protein is one row after TCRdb ran MiXCR on the multiplex PCR reads. The data contain 250,000 to 300,000 distinct CDR3 sequences, around 15% of them singletons.

This TCR derives from a woman aged 45-65 years with Graves' hyperthyroidism that later progressed to Graves' ophthalmopathy. Sequenced material: blood. The V and J genes are TRBV18 and TRBJ2-7, with TRBD1 identical over 8 bases. CDR3 nucleotides: TGTGCCAGCTCACCCGGGACAGGAAACTCCTACGAGCAGTACTTC. This gives the protein CASSPGTGNSYEQYF.